This TCR beta chain is from a study of PD-1 blockade in classical Hodgkin lymphoma. Clones were sequenced by immunoSEQ multiplex PCR, and TCRdb holds only the in-frame ones, with some missing. The table shows approximately 96,000 clones, with 90% to 95% occurring only once. Sample time point: cycle 4 day 1 (C4D1), after around six weeks of nivolumab. Brentuximab vedotin exposure varied among the patients, all of whom had relapsed after autologous stem cell transplantation. The germline gives CDR1 SEHNR, CDR2 FQNEAQ (reference sequence). The CDR3 has 15 amino acids. V gave up 1 base and J gave up 0 bases, with 10 bases separating them. Worth noting for this clone: The target antigen is unknown.

Broader study findings: TCR diversity rose significantly by C4D1 in CD4+ but not CD8+ cells. Diminished baseline TCR diversity has been reported in newly diagnosed patients relative to healthy donors.

The sample consisted of peripheral blood mononuclear cells (PBMCs), taken before the fourth cycle of nivolumab. The chain employs TRBV7-9 and TRBJ2-7; D gene ambiguous. This clonotype originated in a human donor with classical Hodgkin lymphoma. CDR3 loop: CASSLEGRSSYEQYF. CDR3 nucleotides: TGTGCCAGCAGCTTAGAGGGTAGAAGCTCCTACGAGCAGTACTTC.